This T cell receptor beta chain was captured in a study of blood T cell repertoires in COVID-19. V lost 0 bases and J lost 4, with 10 bases in between. CDR1 is SGHRS, CDR2 YFSETQ, per germline. CDR3 length equals 15 residues. In its sample, this clone was seen once. Original methodology: Amplification with reference gene primers provided the estimates of nucleated cell counts. Profiling relied on immunoSEQ multiplex PCR, and the TCRdb table lists in-frame clones only, not all of them. Clone size and the V and J calls come from that table; the DNA yielded D and trimming. The sample holds over 200,000 clones, 70% to 90% seen once.

The material sequenced was peripheral blood. The chain has TRBV5-1 and TRBJ1-4; D perhaps matches TRBD1 (5 bases). The clonotype originates from a woman aged 45-60 years with acute or convalescent COVID-19. CDR3: CASSLVGAHNEKLFF. The CDR3 nucleotides are TGCGCCAGCAGCTTGGTAGGGGCCCATAATGAAAAACTGTTTTTT.